This TCR beta chain was retrieved from a study of blood T cell repertoires in COVID-19. Study information: There were acute and convalescent COVID-19 samples, and they came from the United States, Italy and Spain. From T cells, B-cell-depleted T cells, or PBMCs came the material, which was cDNA or gDNA.

Per the authors' pipeline: Scientists estimated how many nucleated cells there were by amplifying reference gene primers. Some clones are missing from TCRdb's copy, which holds only in-frame ones; the method was immunoSEQ multiplex PCR. V and J calls and clone size are copied from that table; D and trimming were computed from the DNA. The sample lists about 160,000 clones, 75% to 85% seen once, with approximately 10% in the top ten. This clone appeared once. J gave up 6 bases and V 3 bases, and 6 bases lay outside the gene matches. The CDR3 consists of 16 residues. Germline lookup yields CDR1 MGHRA and CDR2 YSYEKL.

Sequenced: peripheral blood. The J gene is TRBJ2-1, the V gene TRBV4-1; 12 bases align to TRBD2. This clonotype was sampled from a human donor in a cohort sampled during active COVID-19. The CDR3: CASSHRTSGVSNEQFF. The CDR3 DNA follows: TGCGCCAGCAGCCACCGGACTAGCGGGGTATCCAATGAGCAGTTCTTC.